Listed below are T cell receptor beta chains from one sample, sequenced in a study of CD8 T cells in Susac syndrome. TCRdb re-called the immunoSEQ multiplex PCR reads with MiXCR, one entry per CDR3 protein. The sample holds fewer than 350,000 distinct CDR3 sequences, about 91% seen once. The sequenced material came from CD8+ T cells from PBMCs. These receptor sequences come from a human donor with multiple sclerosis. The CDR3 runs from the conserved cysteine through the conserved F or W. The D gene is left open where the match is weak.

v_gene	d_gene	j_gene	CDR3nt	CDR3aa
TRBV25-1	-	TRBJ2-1	TGTGCCAGCAGCGGTATCGACAGAATCTCCTACAATGAGCAGTTCTTC	CASSGIDRISYNEQFF
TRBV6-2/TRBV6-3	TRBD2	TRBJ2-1	TGTGCCAGCAGTGCTAGCGGGAGGGCGGGGAATGAGCAGTTCTTC	CASSASGRAGNEQFF
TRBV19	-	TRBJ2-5	TGTGCCAGTAGTTATGGGCTCCAAGAGGCCCAGTACTTC	CASSYGLQEAQYF
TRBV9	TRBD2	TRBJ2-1	TGTGCCAGCAGCGGACTAGCGGGAGGGCCCTCGCGGGAGCAGTTCTTC	CASSGLAGGPSREQFF
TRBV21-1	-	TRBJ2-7	TGTGCCAGCAGCTCTCAGCGGTCACAACTCGAGCAGTACTTC	CASSSQRSQLEQYF
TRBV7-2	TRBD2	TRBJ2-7	TGTGCCAGCAGCCAACGTCGGGGACTAGCCGTTTTGGGAGAGCAGTACTTC	CASSQRRGLAVLGEQYF
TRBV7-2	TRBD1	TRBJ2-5	TGTGCCAGCAGGAGGGGATTCAGGGGGCGACAAGAGACCCAGTACTTC	CASRRGFRGRQETQYF
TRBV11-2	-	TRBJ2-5	TGTGCCAGCAGCTGGGGAAGGACCCAGTACTTC	CASSWGRTQYF
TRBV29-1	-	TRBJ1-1	TGCAGCGTTCCCATGAACACTGAAGCTTTCTTT	CSVPMNTEAFF
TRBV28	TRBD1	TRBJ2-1	TGTGCCAGCAGTTTCGGCAGGGGGTCAGGCAATGAGCAGTTCTTC	CASSFGRGSGNEQFF
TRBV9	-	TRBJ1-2	TGTGCCAGCACGCCGACGGAGGGGTATGGCTACACCTTC	CASTPTEGYGYTF